This TCR beta chain was profiled in a study of beta chain features in type 1 diabetes (dated by TCRdb to 2017 to 2018). Concerning the study at large: No differences in mean age, gender distribution, total cell number or subset yield were found between patients and healthy donors. Whereas all 30 or so donors provided naive and central memory subsets, regulatory and stem cell-like memory subsets were isolated from just 8 patients and roughly 8 healthy donors. The study compared the TCRB repertoires of sorted circulating CD4+ T cell subsets in recently diagnosed type 1 diabetes patients with those in matched healthy donors. A total of around 110,000,000 sorted cells were examined across all samples, and RNA yield correlated strongly with the number of cells per subset.

In regard to this clone: There is no known antigen for this receptor. The record has no base qualities; no much larger clone is one base away.

Overall study results and their limits: Because the HLA sub-analyses included only small numbers of individuals, any influence of HLA type on TCRB rearrangement was left unresolved. Naive, central memory and regulatory TCRB repertoires appeared to be more similar among patients than among healthy donors. Type 1 diabetes patients showed a moderate but significant shortening of TCRB CDR3 length in all four CD4+ subsets. PCR might favor shorter templates, but patient and control samples were amplified and corrected together, so any skew would affect both groups equally. Because cDNA rather than genomic DNA was sequenced, highly expressing activated cells could have been over-represented, although no difference in activation and CD3 levels was found between groups. Patients with type 1 diabetes made fewer insertions and deleted more nucleotides at VDJ recombination sites, implying thymic rearrangement abnormalities.

The entire isolated RNA was reverse transcribed using the High Capacity cDNA Reverse Transcription Kit, and thus expressed TCRB transcripts were sequenced. Deep immunoSEQ sequencing was applied to naive, central memory and regulatory T cell samples, giving an average of about 3.6 million total reads per sample. Sorted cells were lysed in RLT buffer and RNA was extracted with DNase-treated RNeasy Micro or Mini kits, depending on cell number. To prevent cross-contamination, each cell subset was processed individually, whereas patient and healthy donor samples were processed jointly. The immunoSEQ multiplex PCR was used to amplify TCRB sequences from cDNA, generating 87-bp fragments that spanned the CDR3 region. The amplicons were sequenced using the Illumina HiSeq platform. The authors' analysis ran thus. PCR bias was computationally corrected using synthetic template baselines, reads within Hamming distance 2 were collapsed, and singletons that could not be merged were discarded. Reads were aligned against IMGT so that V, D and J genes, CDR3 length and insertions or deletions at six rearrangement sites could be assigned. Within each subset, clonotype counts were normalized to the number of sorted cells before true diversity and Gini coefficients were calculated with the tcR R package. The overlap coefficient, calculated on TCRB nucleotide sequences, was used to measure repertoire sharing. Out-of-frame TCRB sequences from naive cells were analyzed to stand in for the pre-selection repertoire. In its TCRdb copy, this immuneACCESS table keeps in-frame sequences only and misses some clones. Where compared with another copy, unresolved V genes explain less than half of these, and the others have no known cause. V and J calls and clone size come straight from that table; D and trimming were deduced from the DNA. The sample table shows 500,000 to 800,000 clones, and over 10% are seen once. The ten largest make up more than 0.1% of the sample.

From each donor, a single peripheral blood sample of 100 to 150 mL on average was drawn into heparinised tubes. A BD FACSAria II and a panel including CD45RO, CCR7, CD25, CD127, CD95 and CD27 were used to sort naive, central memory, regulatory and stem cell-like memory CD4+ T cells. A purity above 95% was achieved for all sorted populations. PBMCs were isolated immediately by Lymphoprep density gradient centrifugation and stained directly without culture. So that batch effects would be minimized, each experiment stained and sorted samples in pairs, pairing one healthy donor with one patient. From the cysteine up to the phenylalanine, the CDR3 has a length of 13 residues. Only the CDR3 DNA is retained, 39 bases long and in frame from the first base. V loses 5 bases of germline sequence and J loses 5 bases, and the interval between the two ends is 8 bases. From a lookup of the germline V gene, CDR1 and CDR2 are SGDLS and YYNGEE.

The chain employs TRBV9 and TRBJ1-6; a confident D gene designation cannot be given. The specimen was naive CD4+ T cells from blood. The cell subset or site tag for this specimen amounts to: true naive CD4+ T cells. The TCR was taken from a man younger than 45 with type 1 diabetes. CDR3 reads: CASRGLDNSPLHF. In nucleotides, the sequence is TGTGCCAGCAGAGGACTGGATAATTCACCCCTCCACTTT. The reference TRBV9 and TRBJ1-6 proteins fill in what lies around the CDR3, so the full variable domain reads DSGVTQTPKHLITATGQRVTLRCSPRSGDLSVYWYQQSLDQGLQFLIQYYNGEERAKGNILERFSAQQFPDLHSELNLSSLELGDSALYFCASRGLDNSPLHFGNGTRLTVT.